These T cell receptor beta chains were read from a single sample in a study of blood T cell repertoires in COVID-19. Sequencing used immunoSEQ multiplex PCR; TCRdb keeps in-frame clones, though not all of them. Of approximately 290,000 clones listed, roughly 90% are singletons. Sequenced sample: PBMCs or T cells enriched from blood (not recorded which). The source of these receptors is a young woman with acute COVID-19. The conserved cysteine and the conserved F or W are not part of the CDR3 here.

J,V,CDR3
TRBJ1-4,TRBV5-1,ASSPREGGVNEKLF
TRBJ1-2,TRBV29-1,SVEIGQRGYGYT
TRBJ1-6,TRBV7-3,ASSLSRTYDRGRKGSPLH
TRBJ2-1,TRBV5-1,ASSSEVYNEQF
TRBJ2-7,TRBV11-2,ASSLNGQTRMDEQY
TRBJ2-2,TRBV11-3,ASSKQGAVGTGELF
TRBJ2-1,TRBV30,VSGLSHSYNEQF
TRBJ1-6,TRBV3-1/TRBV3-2,ASSGGQANSPLH
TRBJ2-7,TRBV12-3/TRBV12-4,ASSFSSSYEQY
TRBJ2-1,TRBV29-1,SVEVRTGPEQF
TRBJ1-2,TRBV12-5,ASAPTPGQVYGYT
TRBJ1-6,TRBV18,ASSPRDRDTYSYNSPLH
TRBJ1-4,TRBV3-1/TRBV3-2,ASSQSGNEKLF
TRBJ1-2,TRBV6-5,ASTPETELDGYT
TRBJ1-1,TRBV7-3,ASSLNSGGGSAF
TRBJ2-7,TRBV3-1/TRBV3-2,ASSPAGLAGGYEQY
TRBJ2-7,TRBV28,ASHREGEVTSSYEQY
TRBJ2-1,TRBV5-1,ASSLSGQGYNEQF
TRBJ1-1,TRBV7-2,ASSLARVNTEAF
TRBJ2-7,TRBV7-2,ASSLLDRGNYEQY
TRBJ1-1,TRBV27,ASREQSPDTEAF
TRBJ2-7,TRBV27,ASSPGGAGSSYEQY
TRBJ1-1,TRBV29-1,SVTGYGLNTEAF
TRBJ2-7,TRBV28,ASSFSQGIHEQY
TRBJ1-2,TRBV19,ASSIGPGGSYGYT
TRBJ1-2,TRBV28,ASRPPGATRTYGYT
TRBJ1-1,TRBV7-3,ASSLTGGTEAF
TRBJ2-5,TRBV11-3,ASSLVGQGETQY
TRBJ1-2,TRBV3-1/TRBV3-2,ATSGQVPGYT
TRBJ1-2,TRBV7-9,ASTQTGSYGYT
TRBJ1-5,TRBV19,ASSFPTGGRQPQH
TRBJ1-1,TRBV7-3,ASSGQGAFTEAF
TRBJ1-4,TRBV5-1,ASSSGQGGGEKLF
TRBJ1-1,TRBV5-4,ASSYRQGAPSRRMNTEAF
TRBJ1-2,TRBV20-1,SARDRGGYT
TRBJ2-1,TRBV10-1,ASSDRLASGITHNEQF
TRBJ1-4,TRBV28,ASSSGQGGEKLF
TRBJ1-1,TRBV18,ASSPPYRERGWTEAF
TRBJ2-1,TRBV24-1,ATSDYPGQGAYNEQF
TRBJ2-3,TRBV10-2,ASSDGSGSSDTQY
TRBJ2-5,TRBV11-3,ASSPQPTDAETQY
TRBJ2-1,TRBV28,ASSLTGQGLNEQF
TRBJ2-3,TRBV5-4,ASSFGDFFSTDTQY
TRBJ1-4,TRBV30,AWRGPNLF
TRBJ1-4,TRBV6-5,ASSYARDTINEKLF
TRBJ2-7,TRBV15,ATSREGTGVYEQY
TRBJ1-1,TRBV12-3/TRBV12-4,ASTRQGATEAF
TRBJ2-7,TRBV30,AWAPLGLGEQY
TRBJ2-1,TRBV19,ASSLRGPGNEQF